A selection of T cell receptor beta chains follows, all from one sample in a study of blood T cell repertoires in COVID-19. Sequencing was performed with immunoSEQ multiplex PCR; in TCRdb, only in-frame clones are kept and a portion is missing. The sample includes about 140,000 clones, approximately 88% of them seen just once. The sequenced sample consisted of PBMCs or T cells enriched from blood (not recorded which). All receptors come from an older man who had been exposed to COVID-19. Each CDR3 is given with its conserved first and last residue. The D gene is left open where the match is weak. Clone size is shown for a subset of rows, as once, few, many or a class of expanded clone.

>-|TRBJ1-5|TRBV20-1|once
CSAWGEGQHF
TGCAGTGCTTGGGGGGAGGGGCAACATTTT
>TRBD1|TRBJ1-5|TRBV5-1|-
CASAVGDSAISPQHF
TGCGCCAGCGCCGTCGGGGACAGCGCGATATCCCCCCAGCATTTT
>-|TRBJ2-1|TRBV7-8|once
CASSSTGYNEQFF
TGTGCCAGCAGCTCGACAGGTTACAATGAGCAGTTCTTC
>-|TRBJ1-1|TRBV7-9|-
CASSPTVFMNTEAFF
TGTGCCAGCAGCCCGACAGTTTTCATGAACACTGAAGCTTTCTTT
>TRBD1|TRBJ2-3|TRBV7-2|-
CASSFGQGDTQYF
TGTGCCAGCAGCTTCGGACAGGGCGATACGCAGTATTTT
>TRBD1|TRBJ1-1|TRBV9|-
CASSTRQGSEAFF
TGTGCCAGCAGCACTCGACAGGGCTCTGAAGCTTTCTTT
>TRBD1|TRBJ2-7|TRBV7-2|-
CASSLDRGFGEQYF
TGTGCCAGCAGCTTGGACAGGGGGTTCGGCGAGCAGTACTTC
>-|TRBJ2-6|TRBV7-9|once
CASSLLSSGANVLTF
TGTGCCAGCAGCTTACTCAGCTCTGGGGCCAACGTCCTGACTTTC
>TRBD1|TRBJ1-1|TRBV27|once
CASIKETGGTEAFF
TGTGCCAGCATCAAAGAGACAGGGGGGACTGAAGCTTTCTTT
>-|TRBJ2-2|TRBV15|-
CATSRERGGELFF
TGTGCCACCAGCAGAGAACGGGGAGGGGAGCTGTTTTTT
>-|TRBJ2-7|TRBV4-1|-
CASSQGDRLNQNGQYF
TGCGCCAGCAGCCAAGGAGACAGGTTAAATCAGAATGGGCAGTACTTC
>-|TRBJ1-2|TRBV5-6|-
CASSVQNNYGYTF
TGTGCCAGCAGCGTACAGAACAACTATGGCTACACCTTC
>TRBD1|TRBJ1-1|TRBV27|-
CASRVSGGTEAFF
TGTGCCAGCAGGGTCTCAGGGGGAACTGAAGCTTTCTTT
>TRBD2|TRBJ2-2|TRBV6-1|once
CASSKGVLAGGIAGELFF
TGTGCCAGCAGTAAAGGGGTACTAGCGGGGGGGATTGCCGGGGAGCTGTTTTTT
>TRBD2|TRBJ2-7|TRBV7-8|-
CASSHTSGRTYEQYF
TGTGCCAGCAGCCACACTAGCGGGAGGACCTACGAGCAGTACTTC
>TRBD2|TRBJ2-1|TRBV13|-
CASSSTRGENEQFF
TGTGCCAGCAGCTCAACCCGGGGGGAGAATGAGCAGTTCTTC
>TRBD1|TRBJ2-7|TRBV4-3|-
CASSQDRQGFYEQYF
TGCGCCAGCAGCCAAGACCGACAGGGGTTCTACGAGCAGTACTTC
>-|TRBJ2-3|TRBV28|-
CASSWAATDTQYF
TGTGCCAGCAGTTGGGCTGCGACAGATACGCAGTATTTT
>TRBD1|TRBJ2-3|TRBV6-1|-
CASSDPGQVLTDTQYF
TGTGCCAGCAGTGACCCGGGACAGGTCCTCACAGATACGCAGTATTTT
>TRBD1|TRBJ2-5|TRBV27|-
CASSRQGAMETQYF
TGTGCCAGCAGCAGACAGGGGGCTATGGAGACCCAGTACTTC
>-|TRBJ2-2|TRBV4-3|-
CASSQWTANTGELFF
TGCGCCAGCAGCCAATGGACAGCTAACACCGGGGAGCTGTTTTTT